This T cell receptor beta chain is drawn from a study of control samples from healthy donors and cancer patients. Data came from immunoSEQ multiplex PCR; TCRdb stores just in-frame clones and leaves some out. This sample yields about 81,000 clones, of which roughly 94% are seen a single time; approximately 4.8% belongs to the top ten. The sequenced sample consisted of blood. This clonotype originated in a woman aged 18-29 years in good health.

CDR3 coding DNA: TGTGCCAGCAGCCGAACCCAGGAGGAGACCCAGTACTTC. Amino acid sequence: CASSRTQEETQYF. V is TRBV4-2 and J is TRBJ2-5; D is undetermined. This CDR3 is built from 13 residues. The germline gives CDR1 LGHNA, CDR2 YNFKEQ. V gave up 4 bases and J gave up 5 bases, with 11 bases separating them.